Listed below are T cell receptor beta chains from one sample, sequenced in a study of radiation and T cells in renal cell carcinoma. Profiled with immunoSEQ multiplex PCR; TCRdb holds only in-frame clones, not every one. The sample has 100,000 to 150,000 clones, around 80% seen once. Specimen: blood, collected from a patient whose treatment included radiotherapy and nephrectomy. The receptor set was obtained from a man in his forties or fifties with renal cell carcinoma. The CDR3 runs from the conserved cysteine through the conserved F or W. A D gene is named only where the DNA matches it firmly. Clone size, where shown, is once, few, many, or a class for clones that have expanded.

d_gene: -
v_gene: TRBV5-1
j_gene: TRBJ1-2
abundance: -
CDR3nt: TGCGCCAGCAGCTTGTCGCTTACGTTAGGCTACACCTTC
CDR3aa: CASSLSLTLGYTF

d_gene: -
v_gene: TRBV6-5
j_gene: TRBJ1-1
abundance: -
CDR3nt: TGTGCCAGCAGTATCCGGGCGGGGAGGAGCGAAGCTTTCTTT
CDR3aa: CASSIRAGRSEAFF

d_gene: -
v_gene: TRBV11-2
j_gene: TRBJ2-7
abundance: -
CDR3nt: TGTGCCAGCAGCTCACCCACAGGGAAGGAGCAGTACTTC
CDR3aa: CASSSPTGKEQYF

d_gene: -
v_gene: TRBV2
j_gene: TRBJ2-1
abundance: -
CDR3nt: TGTGCCAGCAGGGCCGGGACGCCGGATGAGCAGTTCTTC
CDR3aa: CASRAGTPDEQFF

d_gene: TRBD1
v_gene: TRBV7-9
j_gene: TRBJ1-2
abundance: -
CDR3nt: TGTGCCAGCAGCCCTCGGGGAGGGGGCATAGTTAACTATGGCTACACCTTC
CDR3aa: CASSPRGGGIVNYGYTF

d_gene: -
v_gene: TRBV6-5
j_gene: TRBJ1-5
abundance: once
CDR3nt: TGTGCCTCAGGAGCGGGGATTAGCAATCAGCCCCAGCATTTT
CDR3aa: CASGAGISNQPQHF

d_gene: -
v_gene: TRBV19
j_gene: TRBJ1-2
abundance: -
CDR3nt: TGTGCCAGTAATGGGGATGTGCGGGTAAGCGGCTATGGCTACACCTTC
CDR3aa: CASNGDVRVSGYGYTF

d_gene: -
v_gene: TRBV6-1
j_gene: TRBJ1-3
abundance: -
CDR3nt: TGTGCCAGCAGCCCGCGGAGAGGGTCTGGAAACACCATATATTTT
CDR3aa: CASSPRRGSGNTIYF

d_gene: -
v_gene: TRBV19
j_gene: TRBJ1-1
abundance: few
CDR3nt: TGTGCCAGTAGTATCGGGGGGGGCACTGAAGCTTTCTTT
CDR3aa: CASSIGGGTEAFF

d_gene: TRBD2
v_gene: TRBV7-6
j_gene: TRBJ2-3
abundance: -
CDR3nt: TGTGCCAGCAGCTTAACAGCGGGGTACACAGATACGCAGTATTTT
CDR3aa: CASSLTAGYTDTQYF

d_gene: -
v_gene: TRBV9
j_gene: TRBJ1-2
abundance: -
CDR3nt: TGTGCCAGCAGCGTCGACAGGAACTATGGCTACACCTTC
CDR3aa: CASSVDRNYGYTF

d_gene: -
v_gene: TRBV5-6
j_gene: TRBJ2-5
abundance: -
CDR3nt: TGTGCCAGCAGCTTGAGTCTTCAAGAGACCCAGTACTTC
CDR3aa: CASSLSLQETQYF

d_gene: -
v_gene: TRBV5-1
j_gene: TRBJ2-1
abundance: once
CDR3nt: TGCGCCAGCAGCCTTGGTAATGAGCAGTTCTTC
CDR3aa: CASSLGNEQFF

d_gene: TRBD1
v_gene: TRBV15
j_gene: TRBJ1-1
abundance: -
CDR3nt: TGTGCCACCAGCAGAGAGCATGGACAGGGGAACACTGAAGCTTTCTTT
CDR3aa: CATSREHGQGNTEAFF

d_gene: -
v_gene: TRBV20-1
j_gene: TRBJ1-2
abundance: -
CDR3nt: TGCAGTGCTAGGGACAATAATGGCTACACCTTC
CDR3aa: CSARDNNGYTF

d_gene: TRBD2
v_gene: TRBV4-1
j_gene: TRBJ2-3
abundance: -
CDR3nt: TGCGCCAGCAGCCGAGGTCCCTTGGGCGGGGGGGCCTCAGATACGCAGTATTTT
CDR3aa: CASSRGPLGGGASDTQYF

d_gene: TRBD2
v_gene: TRBV28
j_gene: TRBJ2-1
abundance: once
CDR3nt: TGTGCCAGCAGTACCCTTAGCGGGGGGTCTATTAATGAGCAGTTCTTC
CDR3aa: CASSTLSGGSINEQFF

d_gene: TRBD1
v_gene: TRBV5-1
j_gene: TRBJ1-2
abundance: -
CDR3nt: TGCGCCAGCAGCTGGGGACAGGGATCGACTAACTATGGCTACACCTTC
CDR3aa: CASSWGQGSTNYGYTF

d_gene: -
v_gene: TRBV27
j_gene: TRBJ2-7
abundance: -
CDR3nt: TGTGCCAGCTCGGCGTTTTGGAACCACGAGCAGTACTTC
CDR3aa: CASSAFWNHEQYF

d_gene: -
v_gene: TRBV13
j_gene: TRBJ2-5
abundance: -
CDR3nt: TGTGCCAGCAGCTTAAAGGGAGACCAAGAGACCCAGTACTTC
CDR3aa: CASSLKGDQETQYF

d_gene: -
v_gene: TRBV5-5
j_gene: TRBJ2-7
abundance: -
CDR3nt: TGTGCCAGCAGCTTCCGGGACAACCCCTACGAGCAGTACTTC
CDR3aa: CASSFRDNPYEQYF

d_gene: -
v_gene: TRBV29-1
j_gene: TRBJ2-1
abundance: -
CDR3nt: TGCAGCGTTGTTGGGTCACTAGGAAACAATGAGCAGTTCTTC
CDR3aa: CSVVGSLGNNEQFF

d_gene: TRBD1
v_gene: TRBV11-2
j_gene: TRBJ2-6
abundance: few
CDR3nt: TGTGCCAGCAGCCTACAGGGGGCTGGGGCCAACGTCCTGACTTTC
CDR3aa: CASSLQGAGANVLTF

d_gene: TRBD1
v_gene: TRBV27
j_gene: TRBJ1-1
abundance: once
CDR3nt: TGTGCCAGCAGCTCCGGGACAGGGTGGAGCACTGAAGCTTTCTTT
CDR3aa: CASSSGTGWSTEAFF

d_gene: -
v_gene: TRBV4-1
j_gene: TRBJ2-7
abundance: few
CDR3nt: TGCGCCAGCAGCCTTCTGGAGCAGGGCTACTCCTACGAGCAGTACTTC
CDR3aa: CASSLLEQGYSYEQYF

d_gene: -
v_gene: TRBV5-1
j_gene: TRBJ1-3
abundance: -
CDR3nt: TGCGCCAGCAGGACAACGACTGGAAACACCATATATTTT
CDR3aa: CASRTTTGNTIYF

d_gene: -
v_gene: TRBV18
j_gene: TRBJ2-1
abundance: -
CDR3nt: TGTGCCAGCTCACCACTCGACATGGATGGGACGTCTGAGCAGTTCTTC
CDR3aa: CASSPLDMDGTSEQFF

d_gene: -
v_gene: TRBV15
j_gene: TRBJ2-7
abundance: -
CDR3nt: TGTGCCACCAGCAGATACAGGGACGAGCAGTACTTC
CDR3aa: CATSRYRDEQYF

d_gene: TRBD2
v_gene: TRBV5-1
j_gene: TRBJ2-3
abundance: -
CDR3nt: TGCGCCAGCAGCGGATTAAGCGGGGGGGCCGCAGATACGCAGTATTTT
CDR3aa: CASSGLSGGAADTQYF

d_gene: TRBD2
v_gene: TRBV4-2
j_gene: TRBJ2-5
abundance: -
CDR3nt: TGTGCCAGCAGCGCTTCAATAGCGGGAGCAGGGGGGGAGACCCAGTACTTC
CDR3aa: CASSASIAGAGGETQYF

d_gene: TRBD1
v_gene: TRBV7-6
j_gene: TRBJ1-5
abundance: once
CDR3nt: TGTGCCAGCAGCCCGCGGACAGGGGGAAGGAATCAGCCCCAGCATTTT
CDR3aa: CASSPRTGGRNQPQHF

d_gene: -
v_gene: TRBV6-5
j_gene: TRBJ2-1
abundance: -
CDR3nt: TGTGCCAGCAGTTACATAGGGGGAAATGAGCAGTTCTTC
CDR3aa: CASSYIGGNEQFF

d_gene: -
v_gene: TRBV5-1
j_gene: TRBJ1-1
abundance: -
CDR3nt: TGCGCCAGCAGCTTGGATCCCACAGGGTCGAACACTGAAGCTTTCTTT
CDR3aa: CASSLDPTGSNTEAFF

d_gene: -
v_gene: TRBV28
j_gene: TRBJ2-5
abundance: -
CDR3nt: TGTGCCAGCAGTTTTCCCCTCGGCGGATCACAAGAGACCCAGTACTTC
CDR3aa: CASSFPLGGSQETQYF

d_gene: -
v_gene: TRBV7-2
j_gene: TRBJ1-3
abundance: -
CDR3nt: TGTGCCAGCACCCCGCGGTCTGGAAACACCATATATTTT
CDR3aa: CASTPRSGNTIYF

d_gene: -
v_gene: TRBV19
j_gene: TRBJ1-5
abundance: -
CDR3nt: TGTGCCAGTAGTATCACACAGAGTAATCAGCCCCAGCATTTT
CDR3aa: CASSITQSNQPQHF

d_gene: -
v_gene: TRBV4-1
j_gene: TRBJ1-2
abundance: -
CDR3nt: TGCGCCAGCAGCCCACCCGGCGGGGGTCGAAGGGGCTACACCTTC
CDR3aa: CASSPPGGGRRGYTF

d_gene: TRBD2
v_gene: TRBV9
j_gene: TRBJ2-5
abundance: -
CDR3nt: TGTGCCAGCAGCGTCGGTGCGGGGGATTTTCAAGAGACCCAGTACTTC
CDR3aa: CASSVGAGDFQETQYF

d_gene: -
v_gene: TRBV6-6
j_gene: TRBJ1-3
abundance: -
CDR3nt: TGTGCCAGCACCGGGCGCAGCTCTGGAAACACCATATATTTT
CDR3aa: CASTGRSSGNTIYF

d_gene: -
v_gene: TRBV9
j_gene: TRBJ2-4
abundance: few
CDR3nt: TGTGCCAGCAGCGTAGGGGCTGAGGGTAAAAACATTCAGTACTTC
CDR3aa: CASSVGAEGKNIQYF

d_gene: -
v_gene: TRBV7-9
j_gene: TRBJ1-1
abundance: -
CDR3nt: TGTGCCAGCAGCTTCCTGAACACTGAAGCTTTCTTT
CDR3aa: CASSFLNTEAFF

d_gene: TRBD1
v_gene: TRBV6-5
j_gene: TRBJ1-2
abundance: -
CDR3nt: TGTGCCAGCAGAAGGACAGGGGGCGAGTATGGCTACACCTTC
CDR3aa: CASRRTGGEYGYTF

d_gene: TRBD2
v_gene: TRBV6-1
j_gene: TRBJ2-2
abundance: few
CDR3nt: TGTGCCAGCAGTTGGACTAGTTGGGGCACCGGGGAGCTGTTTTTT
CDR3aa: CASSWTSWGTGELFF

d_gene: -
v_gene: TRBV19
j_gene: TRBJ1-2
abundance: -
CDR3nt: TGTGCCACCGCAAGCACATCACCCGAGGGTAGTGGCTACACCTTC
CDR3aa: CATASTSPEGSGYTF

d_gene: -
v_gene: TRBV10-3
j_gene: TRBJ2-1
abundance: -
CDR3nt: TGTGCCATCAGTGAGACTAGCTCCTACAATGAGCAGTTCTTC
CDR3aa: CAISETSSYNEQFF

d_gene: TRBD1
v_gene: TRBV5-4
j_gene: TRBJ1-1
abundance: -
CDR3nt: TGTGCCAGCAGCTTTACAGGGGGCCGGAACACTGAAGCTTTCTTT
CDR3aa: CASSFTGGRNTEAFF

d_gene: -
v_gene: TRBV20-1
j_gene: TRBJ1-4
abundance: -
CDR3nt: TGCAGTGCCAACAGGGAAAAACTGTTTTTT
CDR3aa: CSANREKLFF

d_gene: -
v_gene: TRBV9
j_gene: TRBJ1-1
abundance: few
CDR3nt: TGTGCCAGCAGCTTAGGGACAATGAACACTGAAGCTTTCTTT
CDR3aa: CASSLGTMNTEAFF

d_gene: -
v_gene: TRBV19
j_gene: TRBJ2-1
abundance: -
CDR3nt: TGTGCCAGTAGCCCCCTCGTGGCACTCCATTGGGATGAGCAGTTCTTC
CDR3aa: CASSPLVALHWDEQFF

d_gene: TRBD2
v_gene: TRBV28
j_gene: TRBJ2-5
abundance: -
CDR3nt: TGTGCCAGCAGTTTGGCGGTCGGGAGGGACCAGTACTTC
CDR3aa: CASSLAVGRDQYF

d_gene: TRBD2
v_gene: TRBV7-2
j_gene: TRBJ2-7
abundance: -
CDR3nt: TGTGCCAGCAGCTTAATAGGACTAGCGGGAGGGTCCTACGAGCAGTACTTC
CDR3aa: CASSLIGLAGGSYEQYF

d_gene: -
v_gene: TRBV10-3
j_gene: TRBJ2-2
abundance: -
CDR3nt: TGTGCCATCAGACCACGGGGTGCGTCGGACACCGGGGAGCTGTTTTTT
CDR3aa: CAIRPRGASDTGELFF

d_gene: -
v_gene: TRBV2
j_gene: TRBJ1-1
abundance: -
CDR3nt: TGTGCCAGCAGTGAAGGTTTCGCGGGCACTGAAGCTTTCTTT
CDR3aa: CASSEGFAGTEAFF

d_gene: -
v_gene: TRBV6-1
j_gene: TRBJ2-3
abundance: -
CDR3nt: TGTGCCAGCAGTGAAGAGATCGGAAGCACAGATACGCAGTATTTT
CDR3aa: CASSEEIGSTDTQYF

d_gene: TRBD1
v_gene: TRBV5-1
j_gene: TRBJ2-2
abundance: -
CDR3nt: TGCGCCAGTCATGGGACAGGGGACACCGGGGAGCTGTTTTTT
CDR3aa: CASHGTGDTGELFF